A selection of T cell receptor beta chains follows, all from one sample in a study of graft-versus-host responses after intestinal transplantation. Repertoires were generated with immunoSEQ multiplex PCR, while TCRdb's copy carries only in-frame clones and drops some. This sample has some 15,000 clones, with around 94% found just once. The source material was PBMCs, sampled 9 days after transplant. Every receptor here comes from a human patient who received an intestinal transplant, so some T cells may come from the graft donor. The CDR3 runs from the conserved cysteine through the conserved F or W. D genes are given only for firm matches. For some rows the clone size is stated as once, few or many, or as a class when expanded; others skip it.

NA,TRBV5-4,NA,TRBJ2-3,CASSPTDITDTQYF,TGTGCCAGCAGCCCGACAGACATCACAGATACGCAGTATTTT
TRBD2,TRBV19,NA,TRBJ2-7,CASGSTSVGEQYF,TGTGCCAGTGGGTCGACTAGCGTAGGCGAGCAGTACTTC
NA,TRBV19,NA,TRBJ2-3,CASSMGGTQYF,TGTGCCAGTAGTATGGGCGGTACGCAGTATTTT
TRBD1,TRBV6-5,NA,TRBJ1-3,CASSSGTGRYTIYF,TGTGCCAGCAGTTCAGGGACAGGGAGGTACACCATATATTTT
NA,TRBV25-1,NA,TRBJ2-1,CASSEWTTEGYNEQFF,TGTGCCAGCAGTGAATGGACAACCGAGGGGTACAATGAGCAGTTCTTC
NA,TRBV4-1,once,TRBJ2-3,CASSQRQAADTQYF,TGCGCCAGCAGCCAAAGACAAGCGGCCGATACGCAGTATTTT
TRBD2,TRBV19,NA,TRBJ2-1,CASSTSSGGYNEQFF,TGTGCCAGTAGTACTTCTAGCGGGGGCTACAATGAGCAGTTCTTC
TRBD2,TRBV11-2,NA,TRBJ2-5,CASSGVAGAWETQYF,TGTGCCAGCAGCGGCGTAGCGGGAGCGTGGGAGACCCAGTACTTC
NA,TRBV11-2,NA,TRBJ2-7,CASSLAGGTYEQYF,TGTGCCAGCAGCTTAGCCGGCGGAACCTACGAGCAGTACTTC
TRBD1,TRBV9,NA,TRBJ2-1,CASTGQGQGYNEQFF,TGTGCCAGCACCGGCCAAGGACAGGGTTACAATGAGCAGTTCTTC
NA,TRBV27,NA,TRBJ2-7,CASSLQGPYEQYF,TGTGCCAGCAGTTTGCAGGGTCCCTACGAGCAGTACTTC
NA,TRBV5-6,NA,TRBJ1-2,CASSWGVLSNSGYTF,TGTGCCAGCAGCTGGGGGGTGCTCAGTAACTCGGGCTACACCTTC
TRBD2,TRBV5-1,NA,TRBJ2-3,CASSLAGPRADTQYF,TGCGCCAGCAGCTTAGCGGGGCCGAGGGCAGATACGCAGTATTTT
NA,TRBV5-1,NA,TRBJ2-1,CASSGPFYNEQFF,TGCGCCAGCAGCGGTCCCTTTTACAATGAGCAGTTCTTC
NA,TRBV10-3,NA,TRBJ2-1,CAISELAPNEQFF,TGTGCCATCAGTGAATTAGCGCCGAATGAGCAGTTCTTC
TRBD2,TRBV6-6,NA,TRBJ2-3,CASLSRGGVWTDTQYF,TGTGCCAGTCTCTCTCGGGGGGGCGTTTGGACAGATACGCAGTATTTT
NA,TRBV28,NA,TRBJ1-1,CASSFLWDKRGAFF,TGTGCCAGCAGTTTTTTATGGGACAAAAGGGGAGCTTTCTTT
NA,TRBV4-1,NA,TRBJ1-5,CASSQDRASNQPQHF,TGCGCCAGCAGCCAAGATCGCGCAAGCAATCAGCCCCAGCATTTT
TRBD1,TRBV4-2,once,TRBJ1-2,CASSLTGGAINGYTF,TGTGCCAGCAGCCTGACAGGGGGCGCAATAAACGGCTACACCTTC
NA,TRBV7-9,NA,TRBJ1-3,CASSLTRSGNTIYF,TGTGCCAGCAGCTTAACGCGCTCTGGAAACACCATATATTTT
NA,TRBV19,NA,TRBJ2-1,CASSPPREVGQFF,TGTGCCAGTAGTCCACCCCGCGAGGTCGGGCAGTTCTTC
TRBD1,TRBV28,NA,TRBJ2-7,CASSVYRGFYEQYF,TGTGCCAGCAGCGTATACAGGGGATTCTACGAGCAGTACTTC
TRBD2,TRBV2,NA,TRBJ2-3,CARRTSGRGGTDTQYF,TGTGCCAGGCGGACTAGCGGGAGGGGGGGTACAGATACGCAGTATTTT
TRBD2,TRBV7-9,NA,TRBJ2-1,CASSLLAGVRNEQFF,TGTGCCAGCAGCTTACTAGCGGGAGTAAGAAATGAGCAGTTCTTC
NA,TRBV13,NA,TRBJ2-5,CASSSDREETQYF,TGTGCCAGCAGCTCGGACAGAGAAGAGACCCAGTACTTC
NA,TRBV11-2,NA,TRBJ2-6,CASSLDLSFSLSGANVLTF,TGTGCCAGCAGCTTAGATCTAAGTTTTTCCCTCTCTGGGGCCAACGTCCTGACTTTC
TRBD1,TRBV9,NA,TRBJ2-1,CASSVEGQSYNEQFF,TGTGCCAGCAGCGTAGAGGGACAGTCCTACAATGAGCAGTTCTTC
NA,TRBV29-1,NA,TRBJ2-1,CSVARGDEQFF,TGCAGCGTTGCAAGGGGGGATGAGCAGTTCTTC
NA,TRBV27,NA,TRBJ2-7,CASSLTGSHGGEQYF,TGTGCCAGCAGTCTCACAGGGAGCCATGGGGGCGAGCAGTACTTC
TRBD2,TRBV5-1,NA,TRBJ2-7,CASSLDGSGKYEQYF,TGCGCCAGCAGCTTGGATGGAAGCGGGAAATACGAGCAGTACTTC
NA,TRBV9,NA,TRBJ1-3,CASSSRGLIYF,TGTGCCAGCAGCTCCCGGGGCCTAATATATTTT
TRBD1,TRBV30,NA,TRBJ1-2,CAWSVAGGEYGYTF,TGTGCCTGGAGTGTGGCAGGGGGAGAGTATGGCTACACCTTC
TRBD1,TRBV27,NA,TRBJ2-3,CASSLARGWDTQYF,TGTGCCAGCAGTTTAGCCAGGGGGTGGGATACGCAGTATTTT
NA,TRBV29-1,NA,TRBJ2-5,CSVEWEGVMGETQYF,TGCAGCGTTGAATGGGAGGGGGTGATGGGAGAGACCCAGTACTTC
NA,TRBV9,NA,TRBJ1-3,CASSDRWGRRVNTIYF,TGTGCCAGCAGCGACCGGTGGGGACGTCGGGTCAACACCATATATTTT
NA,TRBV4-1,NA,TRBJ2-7,CASSLPQGGKPYEQYF,TGCGCCAGCAGCCTACCCCAGGGGGGGAAACCTTACGAGCAGTACTTC
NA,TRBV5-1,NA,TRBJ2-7,CASSLAGTPGEQYF,TGCGCCAGCAGCTTGGCCGGGACTCCGGGTGAGCAGTACTTC
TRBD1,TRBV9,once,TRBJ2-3,CASSVEGQGATDTQYF,TGTGCCAGCAGCGTAGAGGGGCAGGGGGCAACAGATACGCAGTATTTT
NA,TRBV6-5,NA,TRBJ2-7,CASSAGTDYEQYF,TGTGCCAGCTCAGCAGGGACGGACTACGAGCAGTACTTC
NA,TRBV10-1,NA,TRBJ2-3,CASSFKTDTQYF,TGCGCCAGCAGTTTTAAGACAGATACGCAGTATTTT
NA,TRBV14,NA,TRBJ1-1,CASSLDSPNTEAFF,TGTGCCAGCAGTCTAGACAGCCCGAACACTGAAGCTTTCTTT
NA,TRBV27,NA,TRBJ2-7,CASSFGGPREQYF,TGTGCCAGCAGTTTTGGAGGACCACGGGAGCAGTACTTC
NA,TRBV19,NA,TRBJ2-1,CASSQYNEQFF,TGTGCCAGTAGTCAGTACAATGAGCAGTTCTTC
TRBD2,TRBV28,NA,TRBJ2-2,CASNLEGLAGDAWWDTGELFF,TGTGCCAGCAATTTGGAGGGACTAGCGGGAGATGCGTGGTGGGACACCGGGGAGCTGTTTTTT
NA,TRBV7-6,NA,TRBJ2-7,CASSLGRSREQYF,TGTGCCAGCAGCTTAGGGAGGTCGCGGGAGCAGTACTTC
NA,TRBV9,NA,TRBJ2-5,CASSEGNQETQYF,TGTGCCAGCAGTGAGGGGAACCAAGAGACCCAGTACTTC
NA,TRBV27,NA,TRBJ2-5,CASEAETQYF,TGTGCCAGCGAGGCGGAGACCCAGTACTTC
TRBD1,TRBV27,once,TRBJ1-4,CASSLFEGASEKLFF,TGTGCCAGCAGTTTATTTGAGGGGGCGAGTGAAAAACTGTTTTTT
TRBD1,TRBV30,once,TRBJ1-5,CAWSVEGARQPQHF,TGTGCCTGGAGTGTAGAGGGGGCTCGTCAGCCCCAGCATTTT
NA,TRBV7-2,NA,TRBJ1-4,CASSLSGLGRADEKLFF,TGTGCCAGCAGCTTATCGGGTCTGGGGAGGGCAGACGAAAAACTGTTTTTT
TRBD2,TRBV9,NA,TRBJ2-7,CASSRKREGPLEQYF,TGTGCCAGCAGCCGCAAGCGGGAGGGCCCCCTGGAGCAGTACTTC
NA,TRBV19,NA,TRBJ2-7,CASSMGGQGIDYEQYF,TGTGCCAGTAGTATGGGCGGCCAGGGGATTGACTACGAGCAGTACTTC
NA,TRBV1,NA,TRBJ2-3,CTSSHLIQGVWGTDTQYF,TGCACCAGCAGCCATCTTATTCAAGGGGTTTGGGGGACAGATACGCAGTATTTT
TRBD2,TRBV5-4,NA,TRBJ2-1,CASSLLIAGVGNEQFF,TGTGCCAGCAGCTTGCTAATAGCGGGAGTGGGCAATGAGCAGTTCTTC
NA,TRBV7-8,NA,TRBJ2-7,CASSLESHNYEQYF,TGTGCCAGCAGCTTAGAATCCCACAACTACGAGCAGTACTTC
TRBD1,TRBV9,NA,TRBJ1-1,CASSAGQGGITEAFF,TGTGCCAGCAGCGCCGGGCAGGGGGGTATCACTGAAGCTTTCTTT
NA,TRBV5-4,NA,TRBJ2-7,CASSLSFGTYEQYF,TGTGCCAGCAGCTTAAGTTTCGGGACCTACGAGCAGTACTTC
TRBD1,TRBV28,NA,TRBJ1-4,CASSLGLDLNPGQTLRRIVFF,TGTGCCAGCAGTTTGGGACTCGACTTAAATCCGGGACAGACCCTTCGAAGGATAGTGTTTTTT
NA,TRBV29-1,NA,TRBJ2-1,CSDRTSHPNEQFF,TGCAGCGACCGAACGTCCCACCCTAATGAGCAGTTCTTC
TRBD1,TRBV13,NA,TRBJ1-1,CASSLGPTDRENTEAFF,TGTGCCAGCAGCTTAGGCCCCACCGACAGGGAGAACACTGAAGCTTTCTTT